This TCR beta chain appears in the sequencing data of a study of radiotherapy plus CTLA-4 blockade in lung cancer. TCRdb's table, derived via immunoSEQ multiplex PCR, lists solely in-frame clones and lacks some. The sample has around 40,000 clones, 65% to 75% seen once. With regard to this clone: Its specificity is not known.

With V trimmed by 5 bases and J by 5 bases, 7 bases remained unmatched. The CDR3 totals 15 residues. CDR1 and CDR2 from the germline V gene are SGHTA and FQGTGA. General study findings and limits: Radiotherapy was combined with ipilimumab, and tumor-derived TCR clones then expanded in blood.

This receptor was obtained from a human donor with non-small cell lung cancer who had stable disease on radiotherapy plus ipilimumab. The specimen was peripheral blood, collected from a patient treated with radiotherapy plus ipilimumab. The V and J genes are TRBV7-3 and TRBJ2-5; 11 nucleotides match TRBD2. The chain's CDR3 is CASSRSGGAAETQYF. The CDR3 DNA is TGTGCCAGCAGCCGTAGCGGGGGGGCCGCTGAGACCCAGTACTTC.